What follows describes a single TCR beta chain. The antigen is undetermined. Deletions cut 7 bases from V and 0 bases from J, with 7 bases between. This CDR3 comprises 13 residues. Germline CDR1 is SNHLY and CDR2 is FYNNEI. Assay: immunoSEQ multiplex PCR; the TCRdb copy retains only in-frame clones and omits some. The sample lists about 140,000 clones, almost 95% occurring once. This record comes from a study of T cell responses to AZD1222 COVID-19 vaccine. Study results and limitations: The study found vaccine-associated CD4 TCRs spanning spike, dominant at 160-218 and 743-854. The reported proportion of spike-specific TCRs targeting unmutated variant regions was nearly half. Spike-specific TCR depth and breadth grew after two AZD1222 doses. Clonal diversity was possibly underestimated, and the donors were mostly white British, with more females.

The receptor comes from an adult who received the AZD1222 COVID-19 vaccine. The sequencing here drew on peripheral blood, taken 28 days after the second AZD1222 dose. The rearrangement joins TRBV2 to TRBJ2-1; perhaps TRBD2 as D (5 bases). DNA for the CDR3: TGTGCCAGCAATCGGGACTCCTACAATGAGCAGTTCTTC. Amino acid sequence: CASNRDSYNEQFF.